A single sample is the source of the 5 T cell receptor beta chains below, sequenced in a study of cytomegalovirus exposure and HLA in healthy donors. Clones were sequenced by immunoSEQ multiplex PCR, and TCRdb holds only the in-frame ones, with some missing. Of about 160,000 clones in the sample, approximately 87% were seen once. Sequenced: PBMCs. These receptors originate from a woman in her thirties in good health and CMV-seronegative.

The chain joins TRBV5-4 to TRBJ1-4; D perhaps matches TRBD1 (5 bases). The CDR3 runs to 15 residues. Trimming took off 2 bases at V and 8 bases at J, with 16 bases between the two ends. Per germline, CDR1 SGHNT and CDR2 YYREEE (reference sequence). The chain's CDR3 is CASSLTGGFGEKLFF. The CDR3 nucleotides read TGTGCCAGCAGCTTAACCGGGGGATTCGGAGAAAAACTGTTTTTT.

As for this clone: At one boundary the junction diverges from the germline segment, which might be a read error. This rearrangement joins TRBV7-7 to TRBJ1-5; 8 bases map to TRBD1. The CDR3 extends over 16 amino acids. CDR1 and CDR2 (germline): SSHAT, FNYEAQ (reference sequence). CDR3 bases: TGTGCTAGCAGCGAGGTTAGGGGACAGGCTAATCAGCCCCAGCATTTT. It encodes CASSEVRGQANQPQHF.

The rearrangement uses TRBV5-1 and TRBJ2-3; perhaps TRBD2 as D (6 bases). The V end lost 1 base, the J end lost 0 bases, and 12 bases lay between the germline ends. Germline V gene data show CDR1 as SGHRS and CDR2 as YFSETQ. CDR3 size: 16 residues. For the CDR3, the DNA is TGCGCCAGCAGCTTGACGGGACTTAGAAGCACAGATACGCAGTATTTT. This gives the protein CASSLTGLRSTDTQYF.

The chain recombines TRBV28 with TRBJ2-7; D remains unclear. Per germline, CDR1 MDHEN and CDR2 SYDVKM. Trimming cost V 5 bases and J 4 bases, with 9 bases left between them. The CDR3 spans 12 residues. The CDR3 protein is CASSPTSYEQYF. CDR3 nucleotide sequence: TGTGCCAGCAGTCCGACATCATACGAGCAGTACTTC.

The rearrangement links TRBV5-1 to TRBJ2-3, with 9 bases that match TRBD1. V was clipped by 0 bases and J by 3 bases; unmatched bases: 5. The CDR3 sequence is 16 residues long. Per the germline V gene, CDR1 is SGHRS and CDR2 is YFSETQ. The CDR3 reads CASSLAGTGRTDTQYF. The CDR3 DNA reads as TGCGCCAGCAGCTTGGCCGGGACAGGGAGGACAGATACGCAGTATTTT.